What follows are 32 T cell receptor beta chains derived from one specimen sequenced in a study of CD8 T cells in ankylosing spondylitis. Notes on the study in general: The study identified a TCR beta motif of several highly homologous variants that appeared characteristic of ankylosing spondylitis blood.

These receptors have no identified antigens. Using its own MiXCR run on the 5' RACE reads, TCRdb lists one record per CDR3 protein. Of about 460,000 distinct CDR3 sequences detected, over 4% appear once; the ten largest clones hold under 4.5%. Input material: blood, either unsorted or a sorted T cell fraction (not recorded which). The receptors were sampled from a male donor with ankylosing spondylitis.

This clonotype was seen many times. The chain carries TRBV6-5 and TRBJ1-1; D call uncertain. The CDR3 is made up of 15 amino acids. V lost 0 bases, J lost 4 bases, and 12 bases lay in between. Per the germline V gene, CDR1 is MNHEY and CDR2 is SVGAGI. DNA for the CDR3: TGTGCCAGCAGTTACTCGCTTAGGACCCTCACTGAAGCTTTCTTT. Translating gives CASSYSLRTLTEAFF.

This clonotype was seen repeatedly, ten times or more. The J gene is TRBJ1-2, the V gene TRBV4-3; no clear D gene. Trimming took off 0 bases at V and 4 bases at J, with 9 bases between the two ends. Germline CDR1 reads LGHNA; CDR2 reads YSLEER. This CDR3 is 14 amino acids long. CDR3 DNA sequence: TGCGCCAGCAGCCAAGACCCCCAGAGCTATGGCTACACCTTC. This gives the protein CASSQDPQSYGYTF.

Ten or more counts support this clonotype. V and J are TRBV25-1 and TRBJ2-7; D remains ambiguous. The CDR3 consists of 13 residues. Germline CDR1 reads MGHDK; CDR2 reads SYGVNS. Trimming stripped 8 bases from V and 4 bases from J, with 15 bases between. DNA of the CDR3: TGTGCCAGCCATGAAAGAGACGGATACGAGCAGTACTTC. It translates to CASHERDGYEQYF.

This clonotype was seen ten or more times. At one end, the junction sequence differs from germline, possibly due to a read error. V and J are TRBV11-2 and TRBJ2-7; D not resolved. The CDR3 is made up of 8 amino acids. Germline V gives CDR1 SGHAT, CDR2 FQNNGV. CDR3 loop: CASSLDSF. The DNA of the CDR3 is TGTGCCAGCAGCTTAGACTCCTTC.

V is TRBV4-2 and J is TRBJ2-7, with D perhaps matching TRBD2 (5 bases). This CDR3 contains 14 residues. Per germline, CDR1 LGHNA and CDR2 YNFKEQ. The germline V and J ends were trimmed by 4 bases and 7 bases, with 17 bases remaining between them. DNA of the CDR3: TGTGCCAGCAGCCCCTGGCACCCCCGCGGGGAGCAGTACTTC. Its protein is CASSPWHPRGEQYF.

This clonotype was observed many times. The chain joins TRBV20-1 to TRBJ1-5, with TRBD1 identical over 7 bases. The CDR3 totals 14 residues. Germline values: CDR1 DFQATT, CDR2 SNEGSKA (reference sequence). V lost 4 bases, J lost 4 bases, and 7 bases stayed unmatched. The CDR3 is CSATTQGDNQPQHF. Written as DNA, the CDR3 is TGCAGTGCTACCACCCAGGGGGATAATCAGCCCCAGCATTTT.

This clonotype was detected many times. The chain recombines TRBV12-3 or TRBV12-4 with TRBJ2-2, with 9 bases matching TRBD2. This CDR3 has 14 residues. The CDR3 DNA sequence: TGTGCAGCTGGGACTAGCTTTTCCACCGGGGAGCTGTTTTTT. Its protein product is CAAGTSFSTGELFF.

This clonotype was counted ten times or more. This chain links TRBV5-1 with TRBJ1-4, with D perhaps TRBD1 (6 bases). Germline V gives CDR1 SGHRS, CDR2 YFSETQ. Trimming removed 2 bases from V and 11 bases from J, with 19 bases in between. The CDR3 is 15 amino acids. The CDR3 DNA reads TGCGCCAGCAGCTTCAGGGGCACTGGAAATAGGAAACTGTTTTTT. As protein: CASSFRGTGNRKLFF.

Many counts were recorded for this clonotype. V gene TRBV28 combines with J gene TRBJ2-1, with 12 bases aligning to TRBD2. The germline V gene encodes CDR1 MDHEN and CDR2 SYDVKM. The CDR3 is made up of 17 amino acids. V trimming: 7 bases; J trimming: 3 bases; junction bases outside the gene matches: 10. The CDR3 sequence is CASNGLAGRRVYNEQFF. The CDR3 nucleotides are TGTGCCAGCAACGGACTAGCGGGACGACGCGTCTACAATGAGCAGTTCTTC.

J is TRBJ2-7 and V is TRBV9, with TRBD2 matching over 9 bases. The CDR3 has 13 amino acids. V shed 4 bases, J shed 10 bases, and the junction held 9 bases outside the gene matches. CDR1 and CDR2 from the germline V gene are SGDLS and YYNGEE. The CDR3 DNA reads as TGTGCCAGCAGCCTAGCGGGACTCGGGGATCAGTACTTC. It encodes CASSLAGLGDQYF.

This clonotype was detected many times. V gene TRBV20-1 combines with J gene TRBJ2-3; the D call may be TRBD1 or TRBD2 (5 bases each). Looked up from germline, CDR1 is DFQATT and CDR2 is SNEGSKA (reference sequence). This CDR3 has 12 amino acids. The CDR3 is CGGDWGGDTQYF. The CDR3 DNA is TGCGGAGGCGACTGGGGCGGAGATACGCAGTATTTT.

V gene TRBV20-1 combines with J gene TRBJ1-1, with D possibly TRBD1 on 6 matching bases. Between the trimmed V and J ends, which lost 6 bases and 1 base, there was a span of 18 bases. Per the germline V gene, CDR1 is DFQATT and CDR2 is SNEGSKA (reference sequence). CDR3 size: 15 residues. This CDR3 reads CSAPRGPTWNTEAFF. CDR3 sequence (DNA): TGCAGTGCCCCCAGGGGCCCCACCTGGAACACTGAAGCTTTCTTT.

This clonotype was seen many times. The chain employs TRBV5-1 and TRBJ2-1; 7 bases map to TRBD1. Losses at the gene ends were 1 base for V and 3 bases for J; bases not matched to a gene: 4. The CDR3 covers 15 residues. CDR1 and CDR2 (germline): SGHRS, YFSETQ. The CDR3 sequence: CASSLTGVLYNEQFF. The CDR3 bases are TGCGCCAGCAGCTTGACAGGGGTCCTCTACAATGAGCAGTTCTTC.

The chain has TRBV5-1 and TRBJ2-5; 15 bases are a match to TRBD2. The CDR3 spans 18 residues. From germline, CDR1 is SGHRS and CDR2 YFSETQ. V was pared by 4 bases and J by 5 bases, with 12 bases of the junction left unmatched. The CDR3 nucleotides are TGCGCCAGCAGCCCACCCGGGACTAGCGGGGGGTTGGGGGAGACCCAGTACTTC. Translated: CASSPPGTSGGLGETQYF.

This clonotype was detected ten times or more. This chain joins TRBV4-1 and TRBJ2-5; 11 positions agree with TRBD1. The CDR3 has 16 amino acids. The germline CDR1 and CDR2 sequences are MGHRA and YSYEKL. J was trimmed by 3 bases and V by 5 bases; bases with no gene match: 8. The CDR3 nucleotides are TGCGCCAGCAGCGATCCGGGACAGGGGGTTAAAGAGACCCAGTACTTC. Its translation: CASSDPGQGVKETQYF.

This clonotype was found many times. The chain links TRBV28 to TRBJ1-2, with a tentative D call TRBD1 (5 bases). Trimming cost V 1 base and J 4 bases, with 16 bases left between them. The CDR3 contains 16 residues. Germline-derived CDR1 and CDR2 are MDHEN and SYDVKM. The CDR3 nucleotides read TGTGCCAGCAGTTTATATCCCAGGGTCGGTGGCTATGGCTACACCTTC. Encoded protein: CASSLYPRVGGYGYTF.

This clonotype showed up many times. The CDR3 loop reads CASSQAHAHEQFF. For the CDR3, the DNA is TGCGCCAGCAGCCAGGCCCATGCCCATGAGCAGTTCTTC. The gene calls are TRBV4-3 and TRBJ2-1; D gene uncertain. Germline CDR1 and CDR2: LGHNA and YSLEER. The CDR3 contains 13 residues. Trimming took 3 bases from V and 8 from J, leaving 11 bases between them.

This clonotype was counted many times. V is TRBV6-2 or TRBV6-3 and J is TRBJ2-1, with a tentative D call TRBD1 (5 bases). The germline V gene has CDR1 MNHEY and CDR2 SVGEGT. The V gene lost 0 bases and the J gene lost 12 bases, with 9 bases spanning the gap. CDR3 size: 12 residues. The CDR3 loop reads CASSYSGVVQFF. The CDR3 DNA sequence: TGTGCCAGCAGTTACTCAGGGGTGGTGCAGTTCTTC.

This clonotype was observed a few times. With a much larger clone just one base away, this may be a read error. V usage is TRBV11-2 and J usage is TRBJ2-1; D gene unclear. Deletions cut 5 bases from V and 10 bases from J, with 15 bases between. This CDR3 contains 13 residues. Germline CDR1 and CDR2: SGHAT and FQNNGV. The CDR3 nucleotides are TGTGCCAGCAGCCCCCACTCCTTTCGGGAGCAGTTCTTC. Its protein product is CASSPHSFREQFF.

This clonotype was seen ten or more times. V usage is TRBV20-1 and J usage is TRBJ2-3, with D unclear. Trimming cost V 5 bases and J 3 bases, with 12 bases left between them. This CDR3 comprises 13 residues. Germline CDR1 and CDR2: DFQATT and SNEGSKA (reference sequence). The CDR3 protein is CSARRVRTDTQYF. The CDR3 region has the DNA TGCAGTGCTCGAAGGGTGAGGACAGATACGCAGTATTTT.

This clonotype was seen repeatedly, ten times or more. The V call is TRBV20-1, the J call TRBJ2-1; D is possibly TRBD2 (6 bases). The germline gives CDR1 DFQATT, CDR2 SNEGSKA (reference sequence). With 1 base removed from V and 2 bases from J, the gap between germline ends came to 6 bases. This CDR3 is built from 13 residues. CDR3 coding DNA: TGCAGTGCTAGAGCGGGAGCCTACAATGAGCAGTTCTTC. As protein: CSARAGAYNEQFF.

This clonotype was observed at least ten times. The chain links TRBV28 to TRBJ2-1; D is perhaps TRBD1 (5 bases). The V end was cut by 4 bases, the J end by 6 bases, with 10 bases between. Germline CDR1 MDHEN, CDR2 SYDVKM. The CDR3 runs to 13 residues. CDR3 bases: TGTGCCAGCAGTTCCCCAGGGTTCAATGAGCAGTTCTTC. It codes for CASSSPGFNEQFF.

The J gene is TRBJ2-5, the V gene TRBV24-1; D not certain. The CDR3 sequence is 11 residues long. CDR1 is KGHDR and CDR2 is SFDVKD in the germline V gene. V shed 2 bases and J shed 7 bases, with 4 bases lying between them. CDR3 in amino acids: CATSDSGTQYF. DNA for the CDR3: TGTGCCACCAGTGATTCGGGGACCCAGTACTTC.

A note on this clonotype: This may stem from a read error, because a much larger clone lies one nucleotide away. V is TRBV12-3 or TRBV12-4 and J is TRBJ1-4; D unresolved. This CDR3 contains 13 residues. The CDR3 coding sequence is TGTGCCAACAGTCTCGCGGAAGGGGAAAAACTGTTTTTT. Translated, it gives CANSLAEGEKLFF.

This clonotype was counted ten times or more. The rearrangement joins TRBV29-1 to TRBJ2-1; 7 bases match TRBD2. The CDR3 is made up of 15 amino acids. V was pared by 6 bases and J by 0 bases, with 8 bases of the junction left unmatched. Germline V gene sequence: CDR1 SQVTM, CDR2 ANQGSEA. CDR3 nucleotides: TGCAGCGTCCCCAGCGGGGCGAGCTCCTACAATGAGCAGTTCTTC. It codes for CSVPSGASSYNEQFF.

This clonotype was observed many times. The chain recombines TRBV5-1 with TRBJ1-2, with a weak D call TRBD1 (5 bases). This CDR3 region has 13 residues. Trimming removed 0 bases at V and 4 bases at J, with 7 bases between. Germline CDR1 reads SGHRS; CDR2 reads YFSETQ. The CDR3 DNA sequence: TGCGCCAGCAGCTTGGAGCAGGGCTATGGCTACACCTTC. It codes for CASSLEQGYGYTF.

This clonotype has only a few counts. The chain recombines TRBV4-2 with TRBJ2-3, with 10 bases identical to TRBD2. The ends lost 2 bases at V and 0 bases at J; junction bases unmatched: 11. The CDR3 loop spans 19 amino acids. Per the germline V gene, CDR1 is LGHNA and CDR2 is YNFKEQ. CDR3 amino acids: CASSQRWGTSAPSTDTQYF. In DNA form, the CDR3 reads TGTGCCAGCAGCCAAAGATGGGGGACTAGCGCCCCTAGCACAGATACGCAGTATTTT.

The chain employs TRBV5-1 and TRBJ2-5; 13 nucleotides match TRBD2. Trimming removed 2 bases from V and 4 bases from J; junction bases left unmatched: 8. Germline assignment: CDR1 SGHRS and CDR2 YFSETQ. The CDR3 is 17 residues long. This chain's CDR3 is CASSFTWTSGGRETQYF. The DNA for the CDR3 is TGCGCCAGCAGCTTCACCTGGACTAGCGGGGGCCGAGAGACCCAGTACTTC.

This clonotype has at least ten counts. The V and J genes are TRBV6-1 and TRBJ1-5; D might be TRBD1 (5 bases). CDR3 length: 13 residues. From germline, CDR1 is MNHNS and CDR2 SASEGT. V was pared by 10 bases and J by 2 bases, with 12 bases between. Here the CDR3 reads CATRGAGNQPQHF. The CDR3 DNA reads as TGTGCCACCCGAGGGGCGGGCAATCAGCCCCAGCATTTT.

This clonotype was observed a few times. The rearrangement links TRBV20-1 to TRBJ2-7; 7 bases align to TRBD1. CDR1 is DFQATT, CDR2 SNEGSKA, per germline (reference sequence). V was pared by 5 bases and J by 4 bases, with 8 bases of the junction left unmatched. The CDR3 has 13 amino acids. DNA for the CDR3: TGCAGTGCTTTATACAGGGGCCCATACGAGCAGTACTTC. It codes for CSALYRGPYEQYF.

In its sample, this clonotype was seen once. Being one base from a much bigger clone, this may be a read error. This chain links TRBV20-1 with TRBJ2-5; 8 bases match TRBD2. The CDR3 covers 14 residues. V was pared by 3 bases and J by 5 bases, with 8 bases of the junction left unmatched. Germline V lookup: CDR1 DFQATT, CDR2 SNEGSKA (reference sequence). CDR3: CSARRGAGEETQYF. The DNA for the CDR3 is TGCAGTGCTAGGAGGGGAGCGGGAGAGGAGACCCAGTACTTC.

This clonotype has ten or more counts. The chain is built from TRBV5-6 and TRBJ1-5, with D unclear. Trimming removed 3 bases at V and 0 bases at J, with 13 bases between. This CDR3 is 16 amino acids long. Germline assignment: CDR1 SGHDT and CDR2 YYEEEE. Here the CDR3 DNA reads TGTGCCAGCAGCTCAAGGAGCAGGTATAGCAATCAGCCCCAGCATTTT. Its translation: CASSSRSRYSNQPQHF.